Listed below are T cell receptor beta chains from one sample, sequenced in a study of T cells after yellow fever vaccination. TCRdb fed the 5' RACE reads into MiXCR, producing one record per CDR3 protein. Of 450,000 to 550,000 distinct CDR3 sequences in the sample, roughly 22% were seen once. The material sequenced was PBMCs, taken roughly 20 days after the first yellow fever vaccination. These receptors came from a man younger than 30 who received the YFV17D yellow fever vaccine. The CDR3 runs from the conserved cysteine through the conserved F or W. Each record gives: V gene, D gene, clone size, J gene, CDR3 protein, CDR3 DNA. The D gene is left open where the match is weak. Clone size is not always given. Where it is, it says once, few, many or a class for expanded clones.

TRBV24-1,-,-,TRBJ2-3,CATSDLFNTQYF,TGTGCCACCAGTGATTTATTCAATACGCAGTATTTT
TRBV7-3,-,few,TRBJ2-6,CASTATSGANVLTF,TGTGCCAGCACCGCCACGTCCGGGGCCAACGTCCTGACTTTC
TRBV20-1,-,-,TRBJ1-5,CSAREVGDWNQPQHF,TGCAGTGCTAGAGAGGTAGGGGATTGGAATCAGCCCCAGCATTTT
TRBV7-6,TRBD1,many,TRBJ1-4,CASSQGQGNEKLFF,TGTGCCAGCAGCCAGGGACAGGGGAATGAAAAACTGTTTTTT
TRBV9,TRBD1,-,TRBJ1-4,CASSVGGQGSNEKLFF,TGTGCCAGCAGCGTAGGGGGACAGGGTTCGAATGAAAAACTGTTTTTT
TRBV25-1,TRBD1,-,TRBJ1-1,CASSDPGQANTEAFF,TGTGCCAGCAGTGACCCGGGACAGGCGAACACTGAAGCTTTCTTT
TRBV9,-,-,TRBJ2-3,CASSVDGVGADTQYF,TGTGCCAGCAGCGTAGACGGGGTCGGCGCAGATACGCAGTATTTT
TRBV4-3,-,-,TRBJ1-4,CASSPGKGQNEKLFF,TGCGCCAGCAGCCCCGGAAAGGGTCAGAATGAAAAACTGTTTTTT
TRBV27,-,few,TRBJ2-1,CATLASDRYNEQFF,TGTGCCACCCTCGCTTCGGACAGATACAATGAGCAGTTCTTC
TRBV7-9,TRBD2,once,TRBJ2-1,CASSRTSGTNEQFF,TGTGCCAGCAGCCGGACTAGCGGTACCAATGAGCAGTTCTTC
TRBV7-2,-,-,TRBJ2-5,CASSPRTVSLRETQYF,TGTGCCAGCAGCCCTCGAACAGTGAGCTTGCGAGAGACCCAGTACTTC
TRBV4-2,TRBD1,-,TRBJ2-7,CASSQDGTGDEQYF,TGTGCCAGCAGCCAAGACGGGACAGGGGACGAGCAGTACTTC
TRBV28,-,-,TRBJ1-5,CASSFQGKGNNQPQHF,TGTGCCAGCAGTTTTCAGGGCAAGGGGAATAATCAGCCCCAGCATTTT
TRBV7-2,-,-,TRBJ1-2,CASTSRGGGYGYTF,TGTGCCAGCACCTCAAGGGGGGGTGGATATGGCTACACCTTC
TRBV29-1,TRBD1,few,TRBJ2-3,CSVDRTGGPTDTQYF,TGCAGCGTTGACCGGACAGGGGGCCCCACAGATACGCAGTATTTT
TRBV12-3/TRBV12-4,-,-,TRBJ2-7,CASTWSSLLSEQYF,TGTGCCAGCACCTGGTCGAGCCTCCTGTCCGAGCAGTACTTC
TRBV12-3/TRBV12-4,TRBD2,-,TRBJ2-1,CASSPPSSGELNEQFF,TGTGCCAGCAGCCCACCCTCTAGCGGCGAACTAAATGAGCAGTTCTTC
TRBV12-3/TRBV12-4,-,few,TRBJ2-1,CASSLLEISYNEQFF,TGTGCCAGCAGTTTGTTAGAGATCTCCTACAATGAGCAGTTCTTC
TRBV3-1,TRBD2,few,TRBJ2-1,CASSQRTSGSGHNEQFF,TGTGCCAGCAGCCAGAGAACTAGCGGGTCAGGCCACAATGAGCAGTTCTTC
TRBV7-2,-,-,TRBJ2-2,CASSSHGGLGELFF,TGTGCCAGCAGCTCCCACGGGGGCCTTGGGGAGCTGTTTTTT
TRBV5-6,TRBD1,few,TRBJ2-5,CASSPGQGRKTQYF,TGTGCCAGCAGCCCGGGACAGGGCCGGAAGACCCAGTACTTC
TRBV20-1,-,-,TRBJ2-7,CSARAFRTADYEQYF,TGCAGTGCTAGAGCCTTTCGGACAGCGGACTACGAGCAGTACTTC
TRBV6-2/TRBV6-3,-,few,TRBJ1-5,CASGVRQPQHF,TGTGCCAGCGGGGTACGGCAGCCCCAGCATTTT
TRBV5-1,TRBD1,few,TRBJ2-7,CASRQQGLGEQYF,TGCGCCAGCAGACAACAGGGGCTGGGCGAGCAGTACTTC
TRBV7-9,-,-,TRBJ2-4,CASSLVASRWGKNIQYF,TGTGCCAGCAGCTTAGTAGCCTCTCGTTGGGGCAAAAACATTCAGTACTTC
TRBV10-3,-,-,TRBJ2-5,CAIKDPGTGGTQYF,TGTGCCATCAAGGACCCCGGGACTGGGGGGACCCAGTACTTC
TRBV4-1,TRBD1,-,TRBJ1-4,CASSQRDRQNEKLFF,TGCGCCAGCAGCCAACGGGACAGGCAAAATGAAAAACTGTTTTTT
TRBV28,TRBD1,-,TRBJ2-5,CASSSGGPQETPYF,TGTGCCAGCAGTTCAGGGGGACCCCAAGAGACCCCGTACTTC
TRBV7-9,TRBD1,-,TRBJ2-4,CASSLWTGDFAKNIQYF,TGTGCCAGCAGCTTATGGACAGGGGATTTCGCCAAAAACATTCAGTACTTC
TRBV27,-,-,TRBJ1-5,CASSRGWGEGQPQHF,TGTGCCAGCAGTCGAGGTTGGGGAGAAGGTCAGCCCCAGCATTTT
TRBV20-1,-,-,TRBJ2-1,CSFKLGRQQFF,TGCAGTTTTAAACTAGGACGGCAGCAGTTCTTC
TRBV6-5,-,many,TRBJ1-6,CASSYRDGGAFNSPLHF,TGTGCCAGCAGTTACAGGGATGGGGGCGCGTTTAACTCACCCCTCCACTTT
TRBV5-1,TRBD1,-,TRBJ1-1,CASSPGTGPPLAFF,TGCGCCAGCAGCCCAGGGACAGGACCTCCCTTGGCTTTCTTT
TRBV7-8,-,few,TRBJ2-3,CASSLAPISGTQYF,TGTGCCAGCAGCTTAGCGCCAATTTCGGGTACGCAGTATTTT
TRBV7-2,-,-,TRBJ2-1,CASSALLGGGEQFF,TGTGCCAGCAGCGCCCTCCTAGGCGGCGGGGAGCAGTTCTTC
TRBV7-8,-,few,TRBJ2-1,CASSLVWAEQFF,TGTGCCAGCAGCTTAGTTTGGGCTGAGCAGTTCTTC
TRBV20-1,-,-,TRBJ1-1,CSATRRSNTEAFF,TGCAGTGCTACCCGACGGTCGAACACTGAAGCTTTCTTT
TRBV4-2,TRBD2,-,TRBJ2-5,CASSQETTSGGGETQYF,TGTGCCAGCAGCCAAGAGACGACTAGCGGGGGAGGAGAGACCCAGTACTTC
TRBV7-2,-,-,TRBJ1-5,CASSLYPGTDQPQHF,TGTGCCAGCAGCTTATATCCGGGAACGGATCAGCCCCAGCATTTT
TRBV5-6,-,-,TRBJ2-3,CASSWGAGLDTQYF,TGTGCCAGCAGCTGGGGGGCAGGCCTAGATACGCAGTATTTT
TRBV15,TRBD1,once,TRBJ2-1,CATRTGGRNEQFF,TGTGCCACGCGGACAGGGGGTAGGAATGAGCAGTTCTTC
TRBV12-3/TRBV12-4,TRBD1,-,TRBJ2-2,CASRDRGYTGELFF,TGTGCCAGCAGGGACAGGGGTTACACCGGGGAGCTGTTTTTT
TRBV29-1,TRBD1,-,TRBJ2-2,CSVEEATGGTGELFF,TGCAGCGTTGAAGAGGCGACAGGGGGCACCGGGGAGCTGTTTTTT
TRBV9,TRBD1,-,TRBJ2-1,CASSVGRRGLNNEQFF,TGTGCCAGCAGCGTAGGGCGCAGGGGGCTAAACAATGAGCAGTTCTTC
TRBV6-5,TRBD1,-,TRBJ2-4,CASSFTGAAKNIQYF,TGTGCCAGCAGTTTCACAGGGGCAGCCAAAAACATTCAGTACTTC
TRBV10-3,TRBD1,-,TRBJ2-1,CAISEDRGNEQFF,TGTGCCATCAGTGAGGACAGGGGGAATGAGCAGTTCTTC
TRBV24-1,-,-,TRBJ2-4,CATSESGEAKNIQYF,TGTGCCACCAGTGAATCAGGGGAGGCCAAAAACATTCAGTACTTC
TRBV10-1,TRBD2,-,TRBJ2-1,CASSTSGGAGNEQFF,TGCGCCAGCAGTACTAGCGGGGGGGCAGGGAATGAGCAGTTCTTC
TRBV5-1,TRBD2,-,TRBJ2-5,CASSLTLAGEETQYF,TGCGCCAGCAGCTTGACCCTAGCGGGGGAAGAGACCCAGTACTTC
TRBV3-1,-,few,TRBJ1-5,CASSQTEEQPQHF,TGTGCCAGCAGCCAGACAGAGGAACAGCCCCAGCATTTT
TRBV15,-,-,TRBJ2-3,CATSLHGGRTDTQYF,TGTGCCACCAGCCTCCATGGGGGGCGCACAGATACGCAGTATTTT
TRBV7-3,-,few,TRBJ2-3,CASRRDPSTDTQYF,TGTGCCAGCAGACGGGACCCGAGCACAGATACGCAGTATTTT
TRBV6-2/TRBV6-3,-,-,TRBJ2-5,CASSYSSRQYQETQYF,TGTGCCAGCAGTTACTCGAGTAGGCAGTACCAAGAGACCCAGTACTTC
TRBV19,-,-,TRBJ2-3,CASSILGPSDTQYF,TGTGCCAGTAGTATACTGGGACCCTCAGATACGCAGTATTTT
TRBV7-8,-,few,TRBJ2-4,CASSLTAGAKNIQYF,TGTGCCAGCAGCTTAACCGCGGGTGCCAAAAACATTCAGTACTTC